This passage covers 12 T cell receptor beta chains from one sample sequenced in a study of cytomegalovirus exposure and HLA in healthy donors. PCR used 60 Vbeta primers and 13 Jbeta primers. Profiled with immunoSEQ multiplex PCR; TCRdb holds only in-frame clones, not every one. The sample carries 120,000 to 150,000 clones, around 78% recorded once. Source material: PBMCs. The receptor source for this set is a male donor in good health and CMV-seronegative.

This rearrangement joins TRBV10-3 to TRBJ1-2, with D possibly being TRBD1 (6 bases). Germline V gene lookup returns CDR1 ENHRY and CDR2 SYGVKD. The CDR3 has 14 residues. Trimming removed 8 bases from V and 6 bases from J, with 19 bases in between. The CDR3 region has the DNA TGTGCCATCGGATCGCAACAGGGCCGGGATGGCTACACCTTC. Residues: CAIGSQQGRDGYTF.

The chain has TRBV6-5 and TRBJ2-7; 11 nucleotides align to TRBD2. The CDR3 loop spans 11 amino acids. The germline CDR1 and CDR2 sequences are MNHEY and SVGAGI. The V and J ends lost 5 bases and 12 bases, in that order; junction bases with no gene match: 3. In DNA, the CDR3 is TGTGCCAGCAGTACTAGCGGGAGTATGTACTTC. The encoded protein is CASSTSGSMYF.

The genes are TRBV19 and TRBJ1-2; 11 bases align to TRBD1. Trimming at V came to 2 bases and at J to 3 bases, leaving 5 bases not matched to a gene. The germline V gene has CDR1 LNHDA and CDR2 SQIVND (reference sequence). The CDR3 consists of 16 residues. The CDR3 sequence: CASSIRRTGGDYGYTF. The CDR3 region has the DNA TGTGCCAGTAGTATAAGAAGGACAGGGGGCGACTATGGCTACACCTTC.

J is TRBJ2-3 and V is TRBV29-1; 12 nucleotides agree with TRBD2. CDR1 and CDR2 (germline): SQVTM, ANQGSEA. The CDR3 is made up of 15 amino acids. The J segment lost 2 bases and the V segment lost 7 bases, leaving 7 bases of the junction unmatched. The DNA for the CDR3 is TGCAGCGCGAGCACTAGCGGGGGGTTCACAGATACGCAGTATTTT. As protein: CSASTSGGFTDTQYF.

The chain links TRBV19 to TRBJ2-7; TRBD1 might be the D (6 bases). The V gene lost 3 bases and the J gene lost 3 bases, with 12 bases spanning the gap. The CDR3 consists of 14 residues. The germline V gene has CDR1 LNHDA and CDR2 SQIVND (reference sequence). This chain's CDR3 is CASSIGPGDYEQYF. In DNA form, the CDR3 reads TGTGCCAGTAGTATCGGCCCAGGGGACTACGAGCAGTACTTC.

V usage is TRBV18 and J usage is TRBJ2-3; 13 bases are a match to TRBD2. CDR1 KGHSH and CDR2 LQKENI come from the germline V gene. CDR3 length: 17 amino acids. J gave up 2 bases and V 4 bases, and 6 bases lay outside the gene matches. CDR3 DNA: TGTGCCAGCTCACGACCGGGACTAGCGGGGAACACAGATACGCAGTATTTT. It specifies CASSRPGLAGNTDTQYF. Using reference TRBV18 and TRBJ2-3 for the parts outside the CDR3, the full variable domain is NAGVMQNPRHLVRRRGQEARLRCSPMKGHSHVYWYRQLPEEGLKFMVYLQKENIIDESGMPKERFSAEFPKEGPSILRIQQVVRGDSAAYFCASSRPGLAGNTDTQYFGPGTRLTVL.

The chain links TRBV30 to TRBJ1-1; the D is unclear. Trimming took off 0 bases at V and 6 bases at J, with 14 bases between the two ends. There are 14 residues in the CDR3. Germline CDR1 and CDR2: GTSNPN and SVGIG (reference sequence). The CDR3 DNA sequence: TGTGCCTGGAGTGTACTCCAGGAGGGTTCTGAAGCTTTCTTT. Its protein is CAWSVLQEGSEAFF.

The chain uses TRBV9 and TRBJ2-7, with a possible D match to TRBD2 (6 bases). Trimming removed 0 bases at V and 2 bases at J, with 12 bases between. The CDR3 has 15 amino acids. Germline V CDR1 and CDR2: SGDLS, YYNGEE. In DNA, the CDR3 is TGTGCCAGCAGCGTAGGGGATAGCGGTACCTACGAGCAGTACTTC. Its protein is CASSVGDSGTYEQYF. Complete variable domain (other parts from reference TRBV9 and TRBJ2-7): DSGVTQTPKHLITATGQRVTLRCSPRSGDLSVYWYQQSLDQGLQFLIQYYNGEERAKGNILERFSAQQFPDLHSELNLSSLELGDSALYFCASSVGDSGTYEQYFGPGTRLTVT.

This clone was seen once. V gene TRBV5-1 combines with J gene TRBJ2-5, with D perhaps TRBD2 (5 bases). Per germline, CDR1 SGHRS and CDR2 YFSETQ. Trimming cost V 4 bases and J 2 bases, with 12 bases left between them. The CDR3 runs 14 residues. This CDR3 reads CASSRADGQETQYF. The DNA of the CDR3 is TGCGCCAGCAGCCGAGCGGACGGACAAGAGACCCAGTACTTC.

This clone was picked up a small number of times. The CDR3 bases are TGCGCCAGCAGCTCTCCGGTCTCCTACGAGCAGTACTTC. The encoded protein is CASSSPVSYEQYF. The rearrangement uses TRBV5-1 and TRBJ2-7; D gene uncertain. V lost 3 bases and J 0 bases, leaving 7 bases between the germline ends. The CDR3 is made up of 13 amino acids. Germline V lookup: CDR1 SGHRS, CDR2 YFSETQ.

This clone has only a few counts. The CDR3 loop is CASSPVRLAAYQETQYF. CDR3 nucleotides: TGCGCCAGCAGCCCAGTGCGTCTAGCGGCTTACCAAGAGACCCAGTACTTC. The J gene is TRBJ2-5, the V gene TRBV5-1; 7 bases agree with TRBD2. The CDR3 spans 17 residues. Germline loops: CDR1 SGHRS, CDR2 YFSETQ. V was clipped by 4 bases and J by 0 bases; unmatched bases: 12.

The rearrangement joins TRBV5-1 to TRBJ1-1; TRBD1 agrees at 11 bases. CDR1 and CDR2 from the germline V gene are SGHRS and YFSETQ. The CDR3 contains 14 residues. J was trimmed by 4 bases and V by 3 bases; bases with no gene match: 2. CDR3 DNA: TGCGCCAGCAGCTCGGGGACAGGGGGCACTGAAGCTTTCTTT. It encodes CASSSGTGGTEAFF. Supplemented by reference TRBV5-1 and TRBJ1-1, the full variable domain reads KAGVTQTPRYLIKTRGQQVTLSCSPISGHRSVSWYQQTPGQGLQFLFEYFSETQRNKGNFPGRFSGRQFSNSRSEMNVSTLELGDSALYLCASSSGTGGTEAFFGQGTRLTVV.